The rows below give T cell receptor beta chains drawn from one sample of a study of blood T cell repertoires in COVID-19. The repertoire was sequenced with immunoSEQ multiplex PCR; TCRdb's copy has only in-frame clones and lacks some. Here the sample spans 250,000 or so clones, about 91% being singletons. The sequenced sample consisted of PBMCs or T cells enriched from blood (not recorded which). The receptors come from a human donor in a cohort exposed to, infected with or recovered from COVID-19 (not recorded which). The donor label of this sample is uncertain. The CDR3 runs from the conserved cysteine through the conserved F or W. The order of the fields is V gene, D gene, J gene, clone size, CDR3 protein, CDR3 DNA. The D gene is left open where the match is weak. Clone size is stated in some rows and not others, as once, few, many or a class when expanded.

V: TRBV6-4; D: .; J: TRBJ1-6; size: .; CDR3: CASSDSDSSPLHF; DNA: TGTGCCAGCAGTGACTCAGACTCGTCACCCCTCCACTTT
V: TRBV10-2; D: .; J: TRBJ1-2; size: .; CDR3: CASLGGGPLNYGYTF; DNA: TGCGCCAGTCTGGGCGGGGGCCCCTTAAACTATGGCTACACCTTC
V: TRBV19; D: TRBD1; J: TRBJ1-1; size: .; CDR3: CASSIDYRGDTEAFF; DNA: TGTGCCAGTAGTATAGACTACAGGGGAGACACTGAAGCTTTCTTT
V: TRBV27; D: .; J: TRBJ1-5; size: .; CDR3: CASSLNGLSNQPQHF; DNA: TGTGCCAGCTCTTTGAATGGGCTCAGCAATCAGCCCCAGCATTTT
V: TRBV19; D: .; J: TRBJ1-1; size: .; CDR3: CASRTGPTHTEAFF; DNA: TGTGCCAGTAGGACAGGCCCAACTCACACTGAAGCTTTCTTT
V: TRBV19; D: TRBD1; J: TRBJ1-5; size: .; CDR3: CASSMRQGVAQPQHF; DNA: TGTGCCAGTAGTATGAGGCAGGGGGTAGCCCAGCCCCAGCATTTT
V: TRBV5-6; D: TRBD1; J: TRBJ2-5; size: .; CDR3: CASSSDRGTRSETQYF; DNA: TGTGCCAGCAGCTCCGACAGGGGGACGAGATCAGAGACCCAGTACTTC
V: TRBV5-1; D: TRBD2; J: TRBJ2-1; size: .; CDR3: CASSLEASGGYNEQFF; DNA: TGCGCCAGCAGCTTGGAGGCTAGCGGGGGTTACAATGAGCAGTTCTTC
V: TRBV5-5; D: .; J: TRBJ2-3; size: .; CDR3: CASSQGGDTQYF; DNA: TGTGCCAGCAGCCAGGGGGGCGATACGCAGTATTTT
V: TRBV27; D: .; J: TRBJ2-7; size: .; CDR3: CASSLSGRVYEQYF; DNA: TGTGCCAGCAGTTTATCGGGCAGGGTCTACGAGCAGTACTTC
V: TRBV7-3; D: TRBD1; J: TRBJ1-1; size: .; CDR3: CASSFQGGNTEAFF; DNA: TGTGCCAGCAGCTTTCAGGGGGGGAACACTGAAGCTTTCTTT
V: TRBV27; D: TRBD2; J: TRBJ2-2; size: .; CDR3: CASSFRLAGGPRGSGELFF; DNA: TGTGCCAGCAGTTTCCGGTTAGCGGGGGGGCCTAGAGGGTCCGGGGAGCTGTTTTTT
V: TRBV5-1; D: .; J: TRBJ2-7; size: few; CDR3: CASSLEPGPYEQYF; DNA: TGCGCCAGCAGCTTGGAGCCAGGCCCCTACGAGCAGTACTTC
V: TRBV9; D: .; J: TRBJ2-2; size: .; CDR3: CASSVSLSTGELFF; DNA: TGTGCCAGCAGCGTTTCACTCTCCACCGGGGAGCTGTTTTTT
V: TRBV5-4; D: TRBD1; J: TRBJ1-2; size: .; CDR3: CASSPGTGTNYGYTF; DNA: TGTGCCAGCAGCCCTGGGACAGGTACAAACTATGGCTACACCTTC
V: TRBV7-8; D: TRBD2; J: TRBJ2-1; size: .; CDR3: CASTLSGGVNEQFF; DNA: TGTGCCAGCACCCTTAGCGGGGGGGTAAATGAGCAGTTCTTC
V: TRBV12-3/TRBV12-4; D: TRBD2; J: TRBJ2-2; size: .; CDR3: CASSPTSSGELFF; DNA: TGTGCCAGCAGTCCGACTAGCTCCGGGGAGCTGTTTTTT
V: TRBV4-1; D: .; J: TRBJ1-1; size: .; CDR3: CASSLRGTEAFF; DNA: TGCGCCAGCAGCCTCCGAGGGACTGAAGCTTTCTTT
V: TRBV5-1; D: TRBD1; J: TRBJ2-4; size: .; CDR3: CASSWTGTGKNIQYF; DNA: TGCGCCAGCAGCTGGACCGGGACAGGGAAAAACATTCAGTACTTC
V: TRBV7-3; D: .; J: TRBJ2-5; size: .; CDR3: CASSQGIGRTDQETQYF; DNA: TGTGCCAGCAGCCAGGGTATAGGACGGACAGACCAAGAGACCCAGTACTTC
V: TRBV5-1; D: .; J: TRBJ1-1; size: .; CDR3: CASGEQGNTEAFF; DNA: TGCGCCAGCGGTGAACAGGGTAACACTGAAGCTTTCTTT
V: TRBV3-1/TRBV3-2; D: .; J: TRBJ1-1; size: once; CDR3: CASSQDPGRHMNTEAFF; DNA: TGTGCCAGCAGCCAAGATCCAGGGAGGCATATGAACACTGAAGCTTTCTTT
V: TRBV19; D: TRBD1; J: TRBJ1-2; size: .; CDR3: CASSVGQFFYGYTF; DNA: TGTGCCAGTAGTGTGGGACAGTTCTTCTATGGCTACACCTTC
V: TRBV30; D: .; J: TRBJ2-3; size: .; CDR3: CASGRDTQYF; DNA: TGTGCCTCAGGCCGAGATACGCAGTATTTT
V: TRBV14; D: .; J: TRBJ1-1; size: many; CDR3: CASSQLVGFGGEAFF; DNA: TGTGCCAGCAGCCAATTAGTAGGTTTCGGGGGAGAAGCTTTCTTT
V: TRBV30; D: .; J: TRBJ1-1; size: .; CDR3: CAWSRGVLLQAFF; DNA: TGTGCCTGGAGTCGGGGGGTCCTCCTCCAAGCTTTCTTT
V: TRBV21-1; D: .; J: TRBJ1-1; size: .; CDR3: CASSKELMNTEAFF; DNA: TGTGCCAGCAGCAAAGAGCTAATGAACACTGAAGCTTTCTTT
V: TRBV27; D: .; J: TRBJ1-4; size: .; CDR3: CASSLEQGTNEKLFF; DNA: TGTGCCAGCAGTCTCGAACAGGGTACGAATGAAAAACTGTTTTTT
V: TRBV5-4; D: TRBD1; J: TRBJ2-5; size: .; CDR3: CASSGGLPGQGQETQYF; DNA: TGTGCCAGCAGCGGGGGGTTACCGGGACAGGGGCAAGAGACCCAGTACTTC
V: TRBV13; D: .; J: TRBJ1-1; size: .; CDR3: CASSLLREASAFF; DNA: TGTGCCAGCAGCTTACTTCGGGAGGCGTCAGCTTTCTTT
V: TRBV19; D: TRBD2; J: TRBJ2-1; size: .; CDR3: CASSSGTSGAEQFF; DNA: TGTGCCAGTAGTTCCGGGACTAGCGGGGCTGAGCAGTTCTTC
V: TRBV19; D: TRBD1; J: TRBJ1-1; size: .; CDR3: CASSTGTGVTEAFF; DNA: TGTGCCAGTAGTACCGGGACAGGGGTAACTGAAGCTTTCTTT
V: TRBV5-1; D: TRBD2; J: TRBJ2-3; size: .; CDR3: CASSSTSGGTDTQYF; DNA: TGCGCCAGCAGCTCGACTAGCGGGGGCACAGATACGCAGTATTTT
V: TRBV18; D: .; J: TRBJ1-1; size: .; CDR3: CASSTHKNTEAFF; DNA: TGTGCCAGCTCAACACACAAGAACACTGAAGCTTTCTTT
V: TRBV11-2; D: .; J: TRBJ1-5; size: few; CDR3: CASSQDTNQPQHF; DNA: TGTGCCAGCAGCCAAGACACCAATCAGCCCCAGCATTTT
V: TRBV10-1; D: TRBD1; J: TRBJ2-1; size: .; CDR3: CASSDGQDYNEQFF; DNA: TGCGCCAGCAGTGATGGACAGGACTACAATGAGCAGTTCTTC
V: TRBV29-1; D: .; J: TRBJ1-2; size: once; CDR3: CSAPLSGYGYTF; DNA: TGCAGCGCCCCGTTGTCAGGCTATGGCTACACCTTC
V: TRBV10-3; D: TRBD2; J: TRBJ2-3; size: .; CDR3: CAISEASGGRADTQYF; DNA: TGTGCCATCAGTGAGGCTAGCGGGGGCAGGGCAGATACGCAGTATTTT
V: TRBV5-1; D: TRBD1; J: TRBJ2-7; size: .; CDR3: CASSPNPPGTGTSYEQYF; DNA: TGCGCCAGCAGCCCAAACCCTCCGGGGACAGGGACCTCCTACGAGCAGTACTTC
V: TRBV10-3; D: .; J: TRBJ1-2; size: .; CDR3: CAISGSNSYGYTF; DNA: TGTGCCATCAGTGGATCGAACAGCTATGGCTACACCTTC
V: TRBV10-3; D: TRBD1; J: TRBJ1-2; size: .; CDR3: CAITERGQEGYTF; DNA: TGTGCCATCACCGAGCGGGGACAGGAAGGCTACACCTTC
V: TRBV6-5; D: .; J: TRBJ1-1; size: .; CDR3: CASSYQLPTGFTEAFF; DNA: TGTGCCAGCAGTTACCAACTGCCTACAGGGTTCACTGAAGCTTTCTTT
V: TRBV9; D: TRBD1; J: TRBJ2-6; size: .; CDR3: CTSSPRDSPLGANVLTF; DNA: TGTACCAGCAGCCCTCGGGACAGCCCACTGGGGGCCAACGTCCTGACTTTC
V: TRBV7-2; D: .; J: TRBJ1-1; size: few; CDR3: CASSPATAGTEAFF; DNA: TGTGCCAGCAGCCCAGCGACAGCGGGCACTGAAGCTTTCTTT
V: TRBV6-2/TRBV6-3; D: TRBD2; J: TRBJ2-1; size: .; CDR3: CASSYPSGSSYNEQFF; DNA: TGTGCCAGCAGTTACCCCAGCGGGAGCTCCTACAATGAGCAGTTCTTC
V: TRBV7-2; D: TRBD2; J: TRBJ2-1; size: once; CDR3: CASSPRVSLAGDYNEQFF; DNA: TGTGCCAGCAGCCCAAGGGTCTCGCTAGCGGGGGACTACAATGAGCAGTTCTTC
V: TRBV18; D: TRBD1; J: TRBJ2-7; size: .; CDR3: CASSPRDRGYNKSYEQYF; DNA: TGTGCCAGCTCACCCCGGGACAGGGGGTACAACAAATCCTACGAGCAGTACTTC
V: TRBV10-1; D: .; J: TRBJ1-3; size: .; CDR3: CASSETQGISGNTIYF; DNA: TGCGCCAGCAGTGAGACTCAGGGCATCTCTGGAAACACCATATATTTT
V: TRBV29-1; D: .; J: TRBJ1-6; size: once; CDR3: CSVSSRGGNSPLHF; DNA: TGCAGCGTTTCGAGTAGGGGTGGAAATTCACCCCTCCACTTT
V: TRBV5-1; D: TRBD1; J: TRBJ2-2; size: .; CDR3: CASSTRTGGHGELFF; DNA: TGCGCCAGCAGCACCCGGACAGGGGGCCACGGGGAGCTGTTTTTT
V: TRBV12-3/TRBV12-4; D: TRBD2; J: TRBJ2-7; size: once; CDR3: CASRVAGAYEQYF; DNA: TGTGCCAGCAGGGTGGCGGGGGCCTACGAGCAGTACTTC
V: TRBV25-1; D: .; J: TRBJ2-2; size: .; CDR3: CASSRRGRGELFF; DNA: TGTGCCAGCAGTCGAAGGGGAAGGGGGGAGCTGTTTTTT
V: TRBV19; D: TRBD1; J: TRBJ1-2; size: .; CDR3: CASSRGTVFEGYTF; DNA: TGTGCCAGTAGCCGCGGGACAGTCTTCGAGGGCTACACCTTC
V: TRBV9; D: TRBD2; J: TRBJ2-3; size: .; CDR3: CASSFRGGRGADTQYF; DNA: TGTGCCAGCAGCTTCCGGGGAGGGAGGGGAGCAGATACGCAGTATTTT
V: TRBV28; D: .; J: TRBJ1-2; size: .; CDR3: CASSLIQYGYTF; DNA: TGTGCCAGCAGTTTAATACAGTATGGCTACACCTTC
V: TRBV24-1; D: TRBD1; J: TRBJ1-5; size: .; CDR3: CATSSTGTSNQPQHF; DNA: TGTGCCACCAGTTCGACAGGGACTAGCAATCAGCCCCAGCATTTT
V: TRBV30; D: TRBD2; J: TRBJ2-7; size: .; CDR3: CALGSGGAYEQYF; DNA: TGTGCCTTGGGGAGCGGGGGGGCCTACGAGCAGTACTTC
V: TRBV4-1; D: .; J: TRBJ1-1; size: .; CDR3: CASSQEGRGNTEAFF; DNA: TGCGCCAGCAGCCAAGAGGGCCGGGGGAACACTGAAGCTTTCTTT
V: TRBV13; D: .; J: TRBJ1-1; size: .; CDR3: CASSERHHAEAFF; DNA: TGTGCCAGCAGCGAACGACATCACGCTGAAGCTTTCTTT